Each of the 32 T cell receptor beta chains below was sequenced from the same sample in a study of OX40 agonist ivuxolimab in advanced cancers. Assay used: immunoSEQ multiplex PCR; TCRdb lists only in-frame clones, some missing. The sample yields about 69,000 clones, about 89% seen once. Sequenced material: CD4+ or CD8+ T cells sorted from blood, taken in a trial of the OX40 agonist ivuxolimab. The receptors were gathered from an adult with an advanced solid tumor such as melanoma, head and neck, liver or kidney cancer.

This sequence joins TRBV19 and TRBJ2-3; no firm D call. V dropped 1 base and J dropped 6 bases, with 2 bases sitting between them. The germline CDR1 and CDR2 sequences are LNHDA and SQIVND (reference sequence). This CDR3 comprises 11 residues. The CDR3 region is CASSIGDTQYF. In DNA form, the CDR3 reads TGTGCCAGTAGTATAGGTGATACGCAGTATTTT.

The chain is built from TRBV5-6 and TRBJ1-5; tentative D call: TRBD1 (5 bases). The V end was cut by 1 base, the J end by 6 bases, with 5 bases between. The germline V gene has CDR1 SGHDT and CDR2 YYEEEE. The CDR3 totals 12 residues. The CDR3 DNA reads TGTGCCAGCAGCTTGAGGGGTCAGCCCCAGCATTTT. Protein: CASSLRGQPQHF.

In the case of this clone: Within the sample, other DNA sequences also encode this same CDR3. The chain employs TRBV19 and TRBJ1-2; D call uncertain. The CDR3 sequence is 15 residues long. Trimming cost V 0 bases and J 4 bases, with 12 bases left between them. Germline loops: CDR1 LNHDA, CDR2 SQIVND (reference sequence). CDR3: CASSIDLRSVYGYTF. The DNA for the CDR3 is TGTGCCAGTAGTATAGATCTCAGGAGCGTCTATGGCTACACCTTC.

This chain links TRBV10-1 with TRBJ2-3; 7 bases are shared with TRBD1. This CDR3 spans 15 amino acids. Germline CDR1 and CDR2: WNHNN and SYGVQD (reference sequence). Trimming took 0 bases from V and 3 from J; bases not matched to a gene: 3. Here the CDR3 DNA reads TGCGCCAGCAGTGAGTCGGACAGGCCTACAGATACGCAGTATTTT. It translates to CASSESDRPTDTQYF.

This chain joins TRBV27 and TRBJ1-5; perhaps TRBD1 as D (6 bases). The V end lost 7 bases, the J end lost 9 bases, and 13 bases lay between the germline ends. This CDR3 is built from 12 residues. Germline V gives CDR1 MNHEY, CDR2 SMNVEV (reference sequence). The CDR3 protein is CASNQGSGPQHF. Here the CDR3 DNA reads TGTGCCAGCAACCAGGGGTCGGGGCCCCAGCATTTT.

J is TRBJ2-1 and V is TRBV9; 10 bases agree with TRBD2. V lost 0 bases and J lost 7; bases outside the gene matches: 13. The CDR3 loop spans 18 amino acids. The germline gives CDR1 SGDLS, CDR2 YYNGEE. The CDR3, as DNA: TGTGCCAGCAGCGTAGGGGTGGTAGCGGGAGGAGGTAGGAATGAGCAGTTCTTC. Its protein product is CASSVGVVAGGGRNEQFF.

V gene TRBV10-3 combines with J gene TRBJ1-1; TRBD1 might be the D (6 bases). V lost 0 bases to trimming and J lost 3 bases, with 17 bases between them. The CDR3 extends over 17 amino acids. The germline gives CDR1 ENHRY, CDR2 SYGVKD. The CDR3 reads CAISESAGRGAYTEAFF. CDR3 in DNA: TGTGCCATCAGTGAGTCAGCCGGCAGGGGCGCTTACACTGAAGCTTTCTTT.

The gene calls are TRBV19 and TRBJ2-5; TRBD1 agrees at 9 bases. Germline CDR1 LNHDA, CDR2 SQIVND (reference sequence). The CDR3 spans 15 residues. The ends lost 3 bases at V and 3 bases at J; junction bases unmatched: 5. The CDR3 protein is CASSIYGTGKETQYF. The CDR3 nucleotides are TGTGCCAGTAGTATTTACGGGACAGGGAAAGAGACCCAGTACTTC.

CDR3 DNA sequence: TGCGCCAGCAGCTCCGGGGGAGGTGTACATGAGCAGTTCTTC. The encoded protein is CASSSGGGVHEQFF. J is TRBJ2-1 and V is TRBV5-1, with D maybe TRBD2 (6 bases). V lost 3 bases, J lost 8 bases, and 15 bases lay in between. This CDR3 region has 14 residues. CDR1 is SGHRS, CDR2 YFSETQ, per germline.

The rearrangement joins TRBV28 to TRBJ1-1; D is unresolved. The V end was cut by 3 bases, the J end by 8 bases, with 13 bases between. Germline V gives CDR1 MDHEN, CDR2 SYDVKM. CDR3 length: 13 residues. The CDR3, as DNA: TGTGCCAGCAGTTTTCAACGGAATGGAGAAGCTTTCTTT. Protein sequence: CASSFQRNGEAFF.

DNA of the CDR3: TGCGCCAGCTCCAATAGCGGCACAGATACGCAGTATTTT. Its protein is CASSNSGTDTQYF. The chain uses TRBV10-1 and TRBJ2-3, with D possibly TRBD2 on 5 matching bases. Looked up from germline, CDR1 is WNHNN and CDR2 is SYGVQD (reference sequence). The CDR3 spans 13 residues. V lost 8 bases and J 1 base, leaving 10 bases between the germline ends.

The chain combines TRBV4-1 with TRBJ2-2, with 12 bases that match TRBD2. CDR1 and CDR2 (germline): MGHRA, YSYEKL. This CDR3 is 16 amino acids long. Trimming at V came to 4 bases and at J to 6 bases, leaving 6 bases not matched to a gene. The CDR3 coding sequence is TGCGCCAGCAGCCGCCTAGCGGGAGGGCCCTCCGGGGAGCTGTTTTTT. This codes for CASSRLAGGPSGELFF.

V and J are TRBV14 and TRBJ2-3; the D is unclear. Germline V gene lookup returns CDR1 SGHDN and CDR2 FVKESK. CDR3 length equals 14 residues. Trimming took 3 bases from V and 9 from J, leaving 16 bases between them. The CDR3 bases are TGTGCCAGCAGCCAGCGGCTAGTCGCCTCCACGCAGTATTTT. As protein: CASSQRLVASTQYF.

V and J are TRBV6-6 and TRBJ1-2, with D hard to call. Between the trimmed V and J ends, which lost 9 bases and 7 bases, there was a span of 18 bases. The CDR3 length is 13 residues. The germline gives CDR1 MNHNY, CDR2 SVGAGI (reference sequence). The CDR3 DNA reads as TGTGCCAGTAGCGACTCGAAGGGATCTGGCTACACCTTC. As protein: CASSDSKGSGYTF.

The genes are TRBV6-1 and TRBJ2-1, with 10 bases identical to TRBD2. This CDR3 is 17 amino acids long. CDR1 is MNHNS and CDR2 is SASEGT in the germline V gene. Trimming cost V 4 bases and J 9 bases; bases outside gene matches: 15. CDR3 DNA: TGTGCCAGCAGTGTTACCGCTAGCGGGAGCCTCTCAAGTGAGCAGTTCTTC. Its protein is CASSVTASGSLSSEQFF.

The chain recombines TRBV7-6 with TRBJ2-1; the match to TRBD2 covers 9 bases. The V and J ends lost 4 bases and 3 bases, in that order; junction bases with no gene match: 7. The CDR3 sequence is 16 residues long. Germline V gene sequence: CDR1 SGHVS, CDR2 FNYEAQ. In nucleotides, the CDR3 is TGTGCCAGCAGCTCACGACTAGCGGCGGGCTACAATGAGCAGTTCTTC. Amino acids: CASSSRLAAGYNEQFF.

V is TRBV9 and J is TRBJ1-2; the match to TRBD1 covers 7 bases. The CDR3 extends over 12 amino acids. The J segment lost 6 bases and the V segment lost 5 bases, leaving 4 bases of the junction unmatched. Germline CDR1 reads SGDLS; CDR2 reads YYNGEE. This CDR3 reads CASRDRVDGYTF. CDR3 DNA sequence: TGTGCCAGCAGAGACAGGGTCGATGGCTACACCTTC.

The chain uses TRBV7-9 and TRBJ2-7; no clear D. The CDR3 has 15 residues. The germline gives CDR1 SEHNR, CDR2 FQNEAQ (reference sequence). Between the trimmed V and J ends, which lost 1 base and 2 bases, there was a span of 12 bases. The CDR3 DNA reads TGTGCCAGCAGCTTAGAGGGCAGTAGAACCTACGAGCAGTACTTC. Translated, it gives CASSLEGSRTYEQYF.

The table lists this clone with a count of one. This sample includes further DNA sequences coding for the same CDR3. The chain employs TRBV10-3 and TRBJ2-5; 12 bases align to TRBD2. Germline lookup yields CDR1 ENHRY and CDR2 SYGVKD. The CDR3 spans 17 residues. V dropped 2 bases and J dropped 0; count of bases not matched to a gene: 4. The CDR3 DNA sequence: TGTGCCATCAGTGAGCGGACTAGCGGGACTTACCAAGAGACCCAGTACTTC. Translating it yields CAISERTSGTYQETQYF.

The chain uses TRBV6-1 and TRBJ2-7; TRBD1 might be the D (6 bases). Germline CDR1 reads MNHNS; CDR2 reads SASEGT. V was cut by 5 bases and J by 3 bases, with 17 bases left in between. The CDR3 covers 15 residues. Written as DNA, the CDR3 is TGTGCCAGCAGTACAGGGTGGTATGAAGTCTACGAGCAGTACTTC. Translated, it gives CASSTGWYEVYEQYF.

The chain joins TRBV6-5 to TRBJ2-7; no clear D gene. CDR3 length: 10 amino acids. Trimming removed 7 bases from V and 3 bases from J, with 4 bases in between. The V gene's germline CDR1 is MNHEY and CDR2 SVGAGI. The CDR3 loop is CASKNYEQYF. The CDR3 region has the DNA TGTGCCAGCAAGAACTACGAGCAGTACTTC.

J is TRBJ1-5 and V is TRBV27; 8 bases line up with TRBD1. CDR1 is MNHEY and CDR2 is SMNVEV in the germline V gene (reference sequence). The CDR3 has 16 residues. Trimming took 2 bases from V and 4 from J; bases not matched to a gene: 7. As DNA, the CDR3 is TGTGCCAGCAGTTTAATTGGACAGGGAAAGAATCAGCCCCAGCATTTT. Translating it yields CASSLIGQGKNQPQHF.

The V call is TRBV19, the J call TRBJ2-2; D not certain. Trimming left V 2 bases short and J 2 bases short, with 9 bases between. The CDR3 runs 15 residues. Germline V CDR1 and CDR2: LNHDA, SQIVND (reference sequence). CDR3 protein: CASSIQASNTGELFF. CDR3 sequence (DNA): TGTGCCAGTAGTATACAAGCGTCCAACACCGGGGAGCTGTTTTTT.

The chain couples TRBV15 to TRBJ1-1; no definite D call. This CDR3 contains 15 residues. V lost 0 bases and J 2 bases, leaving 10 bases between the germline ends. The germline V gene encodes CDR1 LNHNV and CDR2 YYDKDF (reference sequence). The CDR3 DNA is TGTGCCACCAGCAGAGATGGGAAAGACAACACTGAAGCTTTCTTT. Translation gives CATSRDGKDNTEAFF. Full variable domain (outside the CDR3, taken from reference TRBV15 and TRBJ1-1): DAMVIQNPRYQVTQFGKPVTLSCSQTLNHNVMYWYQQKSSQAPKLLFHYYDKDFNNEADTPDNFQSRRPNTSFCFLDIRSPGLGDTAMYLCATSRDGKDNTEAFFGQGTRLTVV.

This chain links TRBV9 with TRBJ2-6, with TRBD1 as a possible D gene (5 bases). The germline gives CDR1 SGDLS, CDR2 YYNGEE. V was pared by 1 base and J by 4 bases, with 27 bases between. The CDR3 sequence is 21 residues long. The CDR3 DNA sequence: TGTGCCAGCAGCGTAAATCAGGGTAAAATAGGCCGCCCTCTGGGGGCCAACGTCCTGACTTTC. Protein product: CASSVNQGKIGRPLGANVLTF. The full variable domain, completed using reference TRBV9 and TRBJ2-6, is DSGVTQTPKHLITATGQRVTLRCSPRSGDLSVYWYQQSLDQGLQFLIQYYNGEERAKGNILERFSAQQFPDLHSELNLSSLELGDSALYFCASSVNQGKIGRPLGANVLTFGAGSRLTVL.

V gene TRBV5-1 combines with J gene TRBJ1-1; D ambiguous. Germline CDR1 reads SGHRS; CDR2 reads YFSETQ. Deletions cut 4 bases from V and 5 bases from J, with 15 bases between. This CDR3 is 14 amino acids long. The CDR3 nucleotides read TGCGCCAGCAGCGTAGGACTGAGAGGGACTGAAGCTTTCTTT. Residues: CASSVGLRGTEAFF. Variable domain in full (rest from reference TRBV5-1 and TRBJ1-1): KAGVTQTPRYLIKTRGQQVTLSCSPISGHRSVSWYQQTPGQGLQFLFEYFSETQRNKGNFPGRFSGRQFSNSRSEMNVSTLELGDSALYLCASSVGLRGTEAFFGQGTRLTVV.

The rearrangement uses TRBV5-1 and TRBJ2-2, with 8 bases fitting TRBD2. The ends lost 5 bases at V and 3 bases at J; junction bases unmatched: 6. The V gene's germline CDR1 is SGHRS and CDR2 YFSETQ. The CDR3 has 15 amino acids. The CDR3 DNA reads TGCGCCAGCAGTACCGGGACTAGGGACACCGGGGAGCTGTTTTTT. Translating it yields CASSTGTRDTGELFF.

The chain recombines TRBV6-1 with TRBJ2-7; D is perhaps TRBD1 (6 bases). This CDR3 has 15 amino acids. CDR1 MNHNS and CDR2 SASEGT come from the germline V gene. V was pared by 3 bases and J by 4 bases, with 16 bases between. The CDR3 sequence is CASSEAGTTTYEQYF. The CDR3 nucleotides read TGTGCCAGCAGTGAGGCCGGGACAACCACATACGAGCAGTACTTC.

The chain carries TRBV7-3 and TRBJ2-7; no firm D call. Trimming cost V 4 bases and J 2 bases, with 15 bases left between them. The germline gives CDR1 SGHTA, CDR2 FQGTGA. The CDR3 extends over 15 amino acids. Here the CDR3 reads CASSSGLGPAYEQYF. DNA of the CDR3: TGTGCCAGCAGCTCCGGGCTCGGGCCGGCCTACGAGCAGTACTTC.

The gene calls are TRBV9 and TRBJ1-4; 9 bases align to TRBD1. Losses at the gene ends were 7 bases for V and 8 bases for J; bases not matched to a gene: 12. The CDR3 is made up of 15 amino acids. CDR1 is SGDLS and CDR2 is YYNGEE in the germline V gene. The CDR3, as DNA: TGTGCCAGCGCCGCGGGGGGACAGGGTCACGAAAAACTGTTTTTT. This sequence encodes CASAAGGQGHEKLFF.

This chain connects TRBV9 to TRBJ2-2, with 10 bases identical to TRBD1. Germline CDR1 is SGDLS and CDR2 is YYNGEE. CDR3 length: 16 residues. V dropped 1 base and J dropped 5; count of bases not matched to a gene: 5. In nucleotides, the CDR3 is TGTGCCAGCAGCGTATCCCCGGGACAGGGGACCGGGGAGCTGTTTTTT. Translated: CASSVSPGQGTGELFF.

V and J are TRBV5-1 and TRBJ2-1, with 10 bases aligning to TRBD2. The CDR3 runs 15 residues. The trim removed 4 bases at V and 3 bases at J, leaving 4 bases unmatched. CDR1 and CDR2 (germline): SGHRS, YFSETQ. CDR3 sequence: CASSTSGESYNEQFF. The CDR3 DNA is TGCGCCAGCAGCACTAGCGGGGAGAGCTACAATGAGCAGTTCTTC.